The 27 T cell receptor beta chains presented below share a single source sample, sequenced in a study of blood T cell repertoires in COVID-19. The assay was immunoSEQ multiplex PCR, and TCRdb's table has in-frame clones only and misses some. The table has approximately 150,000 clones, about 83% seen once. Sequenced material: peripheral blood. The receptors come from a man aged 25-45 years with COVID-19, enrolled during active disease.

The chain carries TRBV24-1 and TRBJ2-2; the match to TRBD1 covers 8 bases. This CDR3 contains 15 residues. Germline CDR1 is KGHDR and CDR2 is SFDVKD. The V segment lost 3 bases and the J segment 4 bases; nucleotides outside the gene matches: 3. Here the CDR3 reads CATSDHRGSTGELFF. In DNA, the CDR3 is TGTGCCACCAGTGATCACAGGGGGTCCACCGGGGAGCTGTTTTTT.

This clone was seen just once. The V call is TRBV24-1, the J call TRBJ2-3; D gene unclear. The CDR3 has 15 amino acids. Germline assignment: CDR1 KGHDR and CDR2 SFDVKD. V was cut by 3 bases and J by 2 bases, with 11 bases left in between. The CDR3 loop reads CATSDPETYTDTQYF. The DNA of the CDR3 is TGTGCCACCAGTGATCCTGAAACATACACAGATACGCAGTATTTT.

This clone was observed a single time. The chain recombines TRBV4-2 with TRBJ2-7; weak D call: TRBD1 (7 bases). The CDR3 has 16 amino acids. Germline CDR1 reads LGHNA; CDR2 reads YNFKEQ. Trimming stripped 3 bases from V and 3 bases from J, with 18 bases between. For the CDR3, the DNA is TGTGCCAGCAGCCACGCAGGAGGGCAGGGGGGCTACGAGCAGTACTTC. This translates into CASSHAGGQGGYEQYF.

The chain couples TRBV3-1 (or the pseudogene TRBV3-2) to TRBJ1-1, with a weak D call TRBD1 (6 bases). V was cut by 0 bases and J by 1 base, with 24 bases left in between. The length of the CDR3 is 20 residues. Per germline, CDR1 LGHDT and CDR2 YNNKEL (reference sequence). The CDR3 sequence is CASSQDWRWERGAQNTEAFF. CDR3 in DNA: TGTGCCAGCAGCCAAGATTGGCGGTGGGAGCGGGGGGCGCAGAACACTGAAGCTTTCTTT.

As regards this clone: An end of the junction does not agree with germline; a read error may underlie this. The DNA of the CDR3 is TGTGCCTGCAGGGCGGGAGGCTACACCTTC. Encoded protein: CACRAGGYTF. The chain uses TRBV28 and TRBJ1-2, with D possibly matching TRBD1 (5 bases). Germline CDR1 and CDR2: MDHEN and SYDVKM. CDR3 length: 10 amino acids.

This clone was found once. The rearrangement joins TRBV6-2 or TRBV6-3 to TRBJ2-2; TRBD2 might be the D (6 bases). Trimming shortened V by 5 bases and J by 5 bases, and 15 bases separated the two germline ends. Germline lookup yields CDR1 MNHEY and CDR2 SVGEGT. The CDR3 contains 15 residues. CDR3 sequence reads: CASSLHGGRTGELFF. CDR3 sequence (DNA): TGTGCCAGCAGTCTACATGGGGGGAGGACCGGGGAGCTGTTTTTT.

This rearrangement joins TRBV14 to TRBJ1-2; 9 positions match TRBD1. The CDR3 has 14 residues. The V and J ends lost 5 bases and 6 bases, in that order; junction bases with no gene match: 7. Germline values: CDR1 SGHDN, CDR2 FVKESK. The CDR3, as DNA: TGTGCCAGCAGCGGAACGGGACAGGGAAATGGCTACACCTTC. Translated: CASSGTGQGNGYTF. Filled out from reference TRBV14 and TRBJ1-2, the complete variable domain reads EAGVTQFPSHSVIEKGQTVTLRCDPISGHDNLYWYRRVMGKEIKFLLHFVKESKQDESGMPNNRFLAERTGGTYSTLKVQPAELEDSGVYFCASSGTGQGNGYTFGSGTRLTVV.

The chain uses TRBV18 and TRBJ2-1; 8 nucleotides agree with TRBD2. Germline V lookup: CDR1 KGHSH, CDR2 LQKENI. The CDR3 is 16 amino acids. Losses at the gene ends were 1 base for V and 5 bases for J; bases not matched to a gene: 7. The CDR3 protein is CASSPLLAGSNNEQFF. In nucleotides, the CDR3 is TGTGCCAGCTCACCACTCCTAGCGGGTTCTAACAATGAGCAGTTCTTC.

This clone came up many times. The rearrangement links TRBV6-2 or TRBV6-3 to TRBJ1-5, with a possible D match to TRBD1 (5 bases). Trimming removed 2 bases from V and 2 bases from J, with 13 bases in between. Germline V gene data show CDR1 as MNHEY and CDR2 as SVGEGT. The CDR3 contains 16 residues. The CDR3 reads CASSYGGEVGNQPQHF. The CDR3, as DNA: TGTGCCAGCAGTTACGGAGGGGAGGTGGGCAATCAGCCCCAGCATTTT.

The chain carries TRBV28 and TRBJ2-2; D is perhaps TRBD1 (5 bases). CDR3 length: 14 residues. The V gene lost 0 bases and the J gene lost 6 bases, with 8 bases spanning the gap. From germline, CDR1 is MDHEN and CDR2 SYDVKM. CDR3 sequence (DNA): TGTGCCAGCAGTTTATGGGGGCGTCCCGGGGAGCTGTTTTTT. This encodes CASSLWGRPGELFF.

V is TRBV2 and J is TRBJ1-4; no firm D call. V shed 1 base and J shed 8 bases, with 8 bases lying between them. Germline-derived CDR1 and CDR2 are SNHLY and FYNNEI. The CDR3 is 13 residues long. DNA of the CDR3: TGTGCCAGCAGTGAAGTTGGGAGAGAAAAACTGTTTTTT. It is translated as CASSEVGREKLFF.

The chain recombines TRBV5-8 with TRBJ1-3; no definite D call. Germline CDR1 and CDR2: SGHTS and YDEGEE. The V end lost 2 bases, the J end lost 2 bases, and 8 bases lay between the germline ends. CDR3 length equals 14 residues. CDR3 amino acids: CASSFGLPGNTIYF. Here the CDR3 DNA reads TGTGCCAGCAGCTTTGGACTACCTGGAAACACCATATATTTT.

This chain connects TRBV5-8 to TRBJ2-7; 7 bases map to TRBD2. The CDR3 runs to 16 residues. J lost 4 bases, V lost 4 bases, and 14 bases had no gene match. Germline CDR1 is SGHTS and CDR2 is YDEGEE. For the CDR3, the DNA is TGTGCCAGCAGCCCCCGACTAGCTGCCTCCTTTTACGAGCAGTACTTC. Translated: CASSPRLAASFYEQYF.

V gene TRBV3-1 (or the pseudogene TRBV3-2) combines with J gene TRBJ2-1, with D possibly matching TRBD2 (6 bases). Germline V gene lookup returns CDR1 LGHDT and CDR2 YNNKEL (reference sequence). The CDR3 is 15 amino acids. The ends were cut back, 4 bases at V and 0 bases at J, with 10 bases in the middle. The CDR3 is CASSPTRSSYNEQFF. As DNA, the CDR3 is TGTGCCAGCAGCCCGACTAGGAGCTCCTACAATGAGCAGTTCTTC.

V and J are TRBV5-4 and TRBJ1-4, with D perhaps TRBD1 (6 bases). V dropped 4 bases and J dropped 0 bases, with 13 bases sitting between them. The V gene's germline CDR1 is SGHNT and CDR2 YYREEE (reference sequence). The CDR3 loop spans 16 amino acids. CDR3 loop: CASSRDRPATNEKLFF. CDR3 nucleotide sequence: TGTGCCAGCAGCCGCGACAGGCCCGCAACTAATGAAAAACTGTTTTTT.

This chain links TRBV6-2 or TRBV6-3 with TRBJ2-4; D is possibly TRBD2 (6 bases). Germline V gives CDR1 MNHEY, CDR2 SVGEGT. The V end lost 2 bases, the J end lost 6 bases, and 17 bases lay between the germline ends. The CDR3 spans 16 residues. CDR3 coding DNA: TGTGCCAGCAGTTACGCGGTAGCGGAGCGACGAAACATTCAGTACTTC. This codes for CASSYAVAERRNIQYF.

The gene calls are TRBV4-1 and TRBJ1-3; the D is unclear. The CDR3 runs to 15 residues. V was trimmed by 4 bases and J by 2 bases, leaving 12 bases between them. Germline CDR1 reads MGHRA; CDR2 reads YSYEKL. CDR3 amino acids: CASSLGVYPGNTIYF. CDR3 DNA: TGCGCCAGCAGCCTCGGGGTCTACCCTGGAAACACCATATATTTT.

This chain connects TRBV7-9 to TRBJ2-1, with 9 positions matching TRBD2. Per the germline V gene, CDR1 is SEHNR and CDR2 is FQNEAQ (reference sequence). Trimming took 3 bases from V and 0 from J; bases not matched to a gene: 3. The CDR3 contains 16 residues. The CDR3: CASSFQTSGSYNEQFF. CDR3 coding DNA: TGTGCCAGCAGCTTCCAGACTAGCGGCTCCTACAATGAGCAGTTCTTC.

This clone was detected once. The chain carries TRBV11-2 and TRBJ2-3; D gene ambiguous. Trimming removed 1 base from V and 2 bases from J, with 7 bases in between. The germline gives CDR1 SGHAT, CDR2 FQNNGV. The CDR3 contains 14 residues. CDR3 DNA: TGTGCCAGCAGCTTAGTACTTTACACAGATACGCAGTATTTT. Translated: CASSLVLYTDTQYF.

The CDR3 nucleotides are TGTGCCACCAGTGATTCCCGGGTGACCTCTGGGGCCAACGTCCTGACTTTC. It yields the protein CATSDSRVTSGANVLTF. The J gene is TRBJ2-6, the V gene TRBV24-1; D is unresolved. Germline CDR1 reads KGHDR; CDR2 reads SFDVKD. The CDR3 runs to 17 residues. V was cut by 2 bases and J by 0 bases, with 10 bases left in between.

The V gene is TRBV5-8, the J gene TRBJ2-1; weak D call: TRBD1 (5 bases). The CDR3 covers 14 residues. CDR1 and CDR2 from the germline V gene are SGHTS and YDEGEE. The ends were cut back, 2 bases at V and 3 bases at J, with 9 bases in the middle. The CDR3 bases are TGTGCCAGCAGCTTTCAGGGCCTCTACAATGAGCAGTTCTTC. Translation gives CASSFQGLYNEQFF.

The chain employs TRBV27 and TRBJ2-2; unclear D gene. Deletions cut 0 bases from V and 4 bases from J, with 9 bases between. The germline V gene encodes CDR1 MNHEY and CDR2 SMNVEV (reference sequence). CDR3 length: 15 amino acids. The CDR3 DNA reads as TGTGCCAGCAGTTTATCGTGGCTAGGCACCGGGGAGCTGTTTTTT. It is translated as CASSLSWLGTGELFF.

In this sample, this clone turned up a few times. The chain uses TRBV19 and TRBJ2-1; possible D gene TRBD2, 5 bases. V lost 6 bases, J lost 6 bases, and 6 bases lay in between. The CDR3 spans 11 residues. The germline V gene encodes CDR1 LNHDA and CDR2 SQIVND (reference sequence). CDR3 bases: TGTGCCAGTAGGGAGGTCAATGAGCAGTTCTTC. As protein: CASREVNEQFF.

This clone was found a few times. The chain carries TRBV4-2 and TRBJ2-7; tentative D call: TRBD2 (6 bases). The CDR3 runs to 18 residues. V lost 4 bases and J 0 bases, leaving 22 bases between the germline ends. CDR1 is LGHNA and CDR2 is YNFKEQ in the germline V gene. For the CDR3, the DNA is TGTGCCAGCAGCCCGTCCTCCGGGGCGGGACGTATCTCCTACGAGCAGTACTTC. Its translation is CASSPSSGAGRISYEQYF.

The V and J genes are TRBV2 and TRBJ1-1; perhaps TRBD1 as D (5 bases). V lost 6 bases to trimming and J lost 1 base, with 9 bases between them. CDR3 length equals 13 residues. The germline CDR1 and CDR2 sequences are SNHLY and FYNNEI. CDR3 residues: CASSMDKNTEAFF. CDR3 sequence (DNA): TGTGCCAGCAGCATGGACAAGAACACTGAAGCTTTCTTT.

The chain recombines TRBV6-4 with TRBJ2-2; possibly TRBD2 for D (5 bases). Trimming took off 5 bases at V and 4 bases at J, with 11 bases between the two ends. The CDR3 is 14 amino acids. Germline V CDR1 and CDR2: MRHNA, SNTAGT. The CDR3 protein is CASSLGVGTGELFF. CDR3 in DNA: TGTGCCAGCAGTCTCGGGGTCGGCACCGGGGAGCTGTTTTTT.

The CDR3 bases are TGTGCCAGCAGTTTAAGGGGGAGTTTCAGGGAGCAGTACTTC. Protein: CASSLRGSFREQYF. The V and J genes are TRBV28 and TRBJ2-7, with D possibly being TRBD1 (6 bases). The CDR3 contains 14 residues. Trimming left V 2 bases short and J 7 bases short, with 15 bases between. Per germline, CDR1 MDHEN and CDR2 SYDVKM.